The TCR beta chain under discussion was sequenced for a study of cytomegalovirus exposure and HLA in healthy donors. The study's findings and limits: Accurate prediction of HLA-A and HLA-B alleles (for most subjects) was reportedly achieved from TCR beta sequences. Per a later analysis, 15,000 to 20,000 TCR beta sequences showed association with HLA alleles at 0.05 false discovery rate.

Comments on this clone: Its cognate antigen is unknown.

CDR1 GTSNPN and CDR2 SVGIG come from the germline V gene (reference sequence). V was pared by 1 base and J by 5 bases, with 5 bases of the junction left unmatched. The CDR3 runs 13 residues. PCR involved 60 Vbeta and 13 Jbeta primers. Clones were sequenced by immunoSEQ multiplex PCR, and TCRdb holds only the in-frame ones, with some missing. The sample lists 160,000 or so clones, 65% to 90% occurring once. V usage is TRBV30 and J usage is TRBJ2-7, with 7 bases matching TRBD1. The sequence derives from a woman in her late teens or twenties in good health and CMV-seronegative. Material for sequencing was PBMCs. CDR3 in DNA: TGTGCCTGGAGTGGACAGGGTAACCACGAGCAGTACTTC. Its protein product is CAWSGQGNHEQYF.